This section outlines one T cell receptor beta chain sequence together with its context. Its antigen is unidentified. This sample was included in a study of T-cell reconstitution after alpha-beta-depleted transplantation in children. Overall study results and limits: Newly made T cells mostly supplied T-cell counts and diversity one year after transplant. Reportedly, alpha-beta T cells present about two months post-transplant originated from several hundred expanded clones of graft origin.

Using unique molecular identifiers, the investigators prepared the TCRbeta library. One entry per CDR3 protein, called by TCRdb with MiXCR from the PCR reads. This sample has more than 400,000 distinct CDR3 sequences, with roughly an eighth found just once. In germline, CDR1 is MNHNS, CDR2 SASEGT. J gave up 5 bases and V 6 bases, and 7 bases lay outside the gene matches. The CDR3 consists of 15 residues. The clonotype was recovered from a female patient between 2 and 15 years old who had a stem cell transplant for aplastic anemia, so the T cells may come from the graft donor. Sequences were derived from PBMCs, mostly from graft donor cells, sampled 180 days after TCRalphabeta/CD19-depleted stem cell transplant. The chain has TRBV6-1 and TRBJ2-2; the match to TRBD1 covers 9 bases. The CDR3 nucleotides read TGTGCCAGCAGAAGGACAGGGGTGCGAACCGGGGAGCTGTTTTTT. Encoded protein: CASRRTGVRTGELFF.